This T cell receptor beta chain was recovered during a study of identical twins. Study-level points and caveats: Sharing of beta out-of-frame sequences by twins showed a weaker excess.

Donors uniformly comprised healthy Caucasians. It was template switching that added a universal primer site, and there were unique molecular identifiers on the cDNA. Each CDR3 protein gets one entry after TCRdb re-called the 5' RACE reads with MiXCR. The sample consists of about 700,000 distinct CDR3 sequences, around 6% of them appearing once. From germline, CDR1 is SQVTM and CDR2 ANQGSEA. V shed 3 bases and J shed 4 bases, with 9 bases lying between them. This CDR3 region has 12 residues. Ten or more counts support this clonotype. Its antigen is not identified. The chain has TRBV29-1 and TRBJ1-1; possibly TRBD1 for D (6 bases). The sequence was collected from a man younger than 35 in good health. Sequenced: naive T cells sorted from blood. The CDR3 bases are TGCAGCGTTGACGGGGGGGCCACTGAAGCTTTCTTT. This sequence encodes CSVDGGATEAFF.